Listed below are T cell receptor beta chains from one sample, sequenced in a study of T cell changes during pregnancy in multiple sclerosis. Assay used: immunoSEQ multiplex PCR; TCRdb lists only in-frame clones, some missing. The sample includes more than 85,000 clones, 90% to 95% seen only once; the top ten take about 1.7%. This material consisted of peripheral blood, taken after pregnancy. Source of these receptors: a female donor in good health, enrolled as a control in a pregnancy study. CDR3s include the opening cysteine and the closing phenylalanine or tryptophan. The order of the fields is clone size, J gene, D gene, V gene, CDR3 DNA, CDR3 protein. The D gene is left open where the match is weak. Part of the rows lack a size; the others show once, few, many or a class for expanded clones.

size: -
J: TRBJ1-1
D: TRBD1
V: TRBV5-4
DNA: TGTGCCAGCAGCACAGGGGGGACGAACACTGAAGCTTTCTTT
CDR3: CASSTGGTNTEAFF

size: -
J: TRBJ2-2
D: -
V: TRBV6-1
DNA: TGTGCCAGCAGTGAAGGAAGGACAGCGGTGTTTTTT
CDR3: CASSEGRTAVFF

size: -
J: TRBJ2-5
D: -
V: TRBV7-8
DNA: TGTGCCAGCAGCTTAAGTGGACAGATGGGAGAGACCCAGTACTTC
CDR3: CASSLSGQMGETQYF

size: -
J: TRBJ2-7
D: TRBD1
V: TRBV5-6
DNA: TGTGCCACCCACAGGGGGACAGTCTACGAGCAGTACTTC
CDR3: CATHRGTVYEQYF

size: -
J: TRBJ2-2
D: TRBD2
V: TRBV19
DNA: TGTGCCAGTAGTACGGGACCCCCGGGAGGCCCCGGGGAGCTGTTTTTT
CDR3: CASSTGPPGGPGELFF

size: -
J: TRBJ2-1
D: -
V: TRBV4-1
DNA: TGCGCCAGCAGCCAAACCCCGGGACTTCCATCCTACAATGAGCAGTTCTTC
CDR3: CASSQTPGLPSYNEQFF

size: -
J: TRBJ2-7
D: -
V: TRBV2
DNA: TGTGCCAGCAGTGACGGGTACGAGCAGTACTTC
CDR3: CASSDGYEQYF

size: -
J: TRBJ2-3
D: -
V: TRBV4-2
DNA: TGTGCCAGCAGCCAAGAAATAGCGCAGACAACAGATACGCAGTATTTT
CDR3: CASSQEIAQTTDTQYF

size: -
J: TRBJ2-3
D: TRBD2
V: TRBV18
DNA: TGTGCCAGCTCACAGGGACTAGCGGGAGGCACAGATACGCAGTATTTT
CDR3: CASSQGLAGGTDTQYF

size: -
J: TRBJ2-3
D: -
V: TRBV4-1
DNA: TGCGCCAGCAGCCGCCTCCCAGCAGATACGCAGTATTTT
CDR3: CASSRLPADTQYF

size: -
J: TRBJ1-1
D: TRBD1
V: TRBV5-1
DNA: TGCGCCAGCAGCTTGATTCCAGGGGGGCTGAACACTGAAGCTTTCTTT
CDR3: CASSLIPGGLNTEAFF

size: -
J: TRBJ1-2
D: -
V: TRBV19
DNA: TGTGCCAGTAGTATGGCCTACGCGGTTCCTAACTATGGCTACACCTTC
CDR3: CASSMAYAVPNYGYTF

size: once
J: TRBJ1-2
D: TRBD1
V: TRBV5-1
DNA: TGCGCCAGCAGCTGGGGACAGGGGACTACCTACGGGGGCTACACCTTC
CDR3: CASSWGQGTTYGGYTF

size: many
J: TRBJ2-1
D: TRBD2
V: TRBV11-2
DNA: TGTGCCAGCGGTAGCGGGAGGACGAACAATGAGCAGTTCTTC
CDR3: CASGSGRTNNEQFF

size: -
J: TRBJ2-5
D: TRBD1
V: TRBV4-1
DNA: TGCGCCAGCAGCCAAGATCGGGCCAGGGGGCAAGAGACCCAGTACTTC
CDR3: CASSQDRARGQETQYF

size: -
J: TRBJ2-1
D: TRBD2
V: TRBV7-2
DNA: TGTGCCAGCAGCTTAGATGGTAGCGGGAGTAATGAGCAGTTCTTC
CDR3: CASSLDGSGSNEQFF

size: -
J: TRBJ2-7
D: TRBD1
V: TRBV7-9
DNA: TGTGCCAGCAGCTCCACTCTAGGACAGGGCGAGCAGTACTTC
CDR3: CASSSTLGQGEQYF

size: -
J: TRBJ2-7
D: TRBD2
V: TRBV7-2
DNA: TGTGCCAGCAGTCGGACTAGTAGCGAGCAGTACTTC
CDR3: CASSRTSSEQYF

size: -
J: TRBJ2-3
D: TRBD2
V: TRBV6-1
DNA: TGTGCCGGAAAGGCTAGCGGGGACACAGATACGCAGTATTTT
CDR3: CAGKASGDTDTQYF

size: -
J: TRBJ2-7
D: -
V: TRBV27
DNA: TGTGCCAGCTGGAAATCAGGACTTGTCTACGAGCAGTACTTC
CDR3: CASWKSGLVYEQYF

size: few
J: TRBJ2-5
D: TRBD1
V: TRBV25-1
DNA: TGTGCCAGCAGTGAATCGAGGGGGCGGGAGACCCAGTACTTC
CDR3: CASSESRGRETQYF

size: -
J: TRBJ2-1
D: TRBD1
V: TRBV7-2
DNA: TGTGCCAGCAGCCCAGCCCCTTGGTGGACAGGGAGCTCCTACAATGAGCAGTTCTTC
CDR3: CASSPAPWWTGSSYNEQFF

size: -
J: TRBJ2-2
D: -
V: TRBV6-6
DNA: TGTGCCAGCAGTGCGCAGGGTTCCGGGGAGCTGTTTTTT
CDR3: CASSAQGSGELFF

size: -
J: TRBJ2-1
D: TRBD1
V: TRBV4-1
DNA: TGCGCCAGCAGCCAACCGGGACAGGGTAAGATCAATGAGCAGTTCTTC
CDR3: CASSQPGQGKINEQFF

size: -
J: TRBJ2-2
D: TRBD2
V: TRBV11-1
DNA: TGTGCCAGCAGCCTCGGACTAGCGGGAGAGGACTCGAACACCGGGGAGCTGTTTTTT
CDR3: CASSLGLAGEDSNTGELFF

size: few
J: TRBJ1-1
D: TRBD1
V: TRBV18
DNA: TGTGCCAGCTCACCACCCGGACAGGGGGCAAAGAACACTGAAGCTTTCTTT
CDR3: CASSPPGQGAKNTEAFF

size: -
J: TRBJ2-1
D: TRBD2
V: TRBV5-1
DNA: TGCGCCAGCAGCCCCTCGGGACTAGCGATTTCTCCGTTCTTC
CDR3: CASSPSGLAISPFF

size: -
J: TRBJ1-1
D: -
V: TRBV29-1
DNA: TGCAGCGTCAGGGGTATGAACACTGAAGCTTTCTTT
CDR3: CSVRGMNTEAFF

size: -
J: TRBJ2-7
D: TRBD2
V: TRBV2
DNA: TGTGCCAGCCGTCTTAGCGGGAGATCGACCTACGAGCAGTACTTC
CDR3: CASRLSGRSTYEQYF

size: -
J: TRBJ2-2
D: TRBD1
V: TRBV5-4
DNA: TGTGCCACCATGTCCGGACAGGGGGCAAGAACGAACACCGGGGAGCTGTTTTTT
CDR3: CATMSGQGARTNTGELFF

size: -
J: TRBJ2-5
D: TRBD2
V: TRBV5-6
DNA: TGTGCCAGCAGCTTAACTAGCGGGAGGGGGTCTTGGACCCAGTACTTC
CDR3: CASSLTSGRGSWTQYF

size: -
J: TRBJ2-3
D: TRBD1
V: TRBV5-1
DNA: TGCGCCAGCAGCTTGTCAGGGGGCCGGGATACGCAGTATTTT
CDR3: CASSLSGGRDTQYF

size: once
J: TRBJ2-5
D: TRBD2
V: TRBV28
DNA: TGTGCCAGCAGCCGGGACAGGTGGACTAGCGGAGAAGAGACCCAGTACTTC
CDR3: CASSRDRWTSGEETQYF

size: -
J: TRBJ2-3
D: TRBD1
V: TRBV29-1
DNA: TGCAGCGGGGACAGGGGCACAGATACGCAGTATTTT
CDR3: CSGDRGTDTQYF

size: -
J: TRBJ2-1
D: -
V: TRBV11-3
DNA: TGTGCCAGCAGCTTAGATTTGGGGAGTGAGCAGTTCTTC
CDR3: CASSLDLGSEQFF

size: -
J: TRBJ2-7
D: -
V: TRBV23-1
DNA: TGCGCCAGCAGTCAATCGATCAGGCAGGGGCCCTCCTACGAGCAGTACTTC
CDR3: CASSQSIRQGPSYEQYF

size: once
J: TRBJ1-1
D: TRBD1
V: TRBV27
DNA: TGTGCCAGCAGTCCCGGACAGGGGCGAACGACTGAAGCTTTCTTT
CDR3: CASSPGQGRTTEAFF

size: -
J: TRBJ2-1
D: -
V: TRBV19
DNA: TGTGCCAGTAGTTCACAACAGCAAAGCGGAAACAATGAGCAGTTCTTC
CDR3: CASSSQQQSGNNEQFF

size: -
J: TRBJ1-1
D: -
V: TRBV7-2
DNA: TGTGCCAGCAGCCGTGTCTTGAACACTGAAGCTTTCTTT
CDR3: CASSRVLNTEAFF

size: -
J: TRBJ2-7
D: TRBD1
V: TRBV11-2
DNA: TGTGCCAGCAGCTTAGGCAGGGGGCTCGAGCAGTACTTC
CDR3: CASSLGRGLEQYF

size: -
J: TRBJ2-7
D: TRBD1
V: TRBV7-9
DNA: TGTGCCAGCAGTCCCCCGGGACAGGAGTTTTACGAGCAGTACTTC
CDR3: CASSPPGQEFYEQYF

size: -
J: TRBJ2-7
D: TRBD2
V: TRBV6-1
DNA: TGTGCCAGCAGTGGTAGCGGGGGTAGCTCCTACGAGCAGTACTTC
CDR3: CASSGSGGSSYEQYF

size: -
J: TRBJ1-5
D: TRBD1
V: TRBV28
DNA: TGTGCCAGCAGTTTGTTCCGAACAGGGGGAGTCGCAAGCAATCAGCCCCAGCATTTT
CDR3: CASSLFRTGGVASNQPQHF

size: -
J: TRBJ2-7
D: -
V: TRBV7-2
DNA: TGTGCCAGCAGCTTGCGGGATTCCTACGAGCAGTACTTC
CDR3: CASSLRDSYEQYF

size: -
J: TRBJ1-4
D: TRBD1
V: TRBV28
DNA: TGTGCCAGCAGTTCCGGGACAGGGGACGAAAAACTGTTTTTT
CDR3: CASSSGTGDEKLFF

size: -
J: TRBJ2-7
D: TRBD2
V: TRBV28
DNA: TGTGCCAGCAGCCCAGCGGGCGGGAGCTCCTACGAGCAGTACTTC
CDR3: CASSPAGGSSYEQYF

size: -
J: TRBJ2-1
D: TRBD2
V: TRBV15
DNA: TGTGCCACCAGCAGAGTAGCGGGAGGGCCCAATGAGCAGTTCTTC
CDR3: CATSRVAGGPNEQFF

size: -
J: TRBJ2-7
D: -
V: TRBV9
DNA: TGTGCCAGCAGCGTAGCTCCGAGGGACACCCACTACGAGCAGTACTTC
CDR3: CASSVAPRDTHYEQYF

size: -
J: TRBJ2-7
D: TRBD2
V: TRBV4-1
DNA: TGCGCCAGCAGCCGTACCGGGACTAACTACGAGCAGTACTTC
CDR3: CASSRTGTNYEQYF

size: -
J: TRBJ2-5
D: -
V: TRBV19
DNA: TGTGCCAGTAGTACCCGGGGGATTTCGGGCCAAGAGACCCAGTACTTC
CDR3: CASSTRGISGQETQYF

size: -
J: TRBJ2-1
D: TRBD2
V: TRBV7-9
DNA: TGTGCCAGCAGCTTCGGACTAGCGGGATTATACAATGAGCAGTTCTTC
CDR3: CASSFGLAGLYNEQFF

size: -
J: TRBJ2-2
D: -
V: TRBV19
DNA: TGTGCCAGTATCCCCCAGAACACCGGGGAGCTGTTTTTT
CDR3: CASIPQNTGELFF

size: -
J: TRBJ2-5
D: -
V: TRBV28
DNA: TGTGCCAGCAGTTTAAGGACTTCTGACCTCGAGACCCAGTACTTC
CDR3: CASSLRTSDLETQYF